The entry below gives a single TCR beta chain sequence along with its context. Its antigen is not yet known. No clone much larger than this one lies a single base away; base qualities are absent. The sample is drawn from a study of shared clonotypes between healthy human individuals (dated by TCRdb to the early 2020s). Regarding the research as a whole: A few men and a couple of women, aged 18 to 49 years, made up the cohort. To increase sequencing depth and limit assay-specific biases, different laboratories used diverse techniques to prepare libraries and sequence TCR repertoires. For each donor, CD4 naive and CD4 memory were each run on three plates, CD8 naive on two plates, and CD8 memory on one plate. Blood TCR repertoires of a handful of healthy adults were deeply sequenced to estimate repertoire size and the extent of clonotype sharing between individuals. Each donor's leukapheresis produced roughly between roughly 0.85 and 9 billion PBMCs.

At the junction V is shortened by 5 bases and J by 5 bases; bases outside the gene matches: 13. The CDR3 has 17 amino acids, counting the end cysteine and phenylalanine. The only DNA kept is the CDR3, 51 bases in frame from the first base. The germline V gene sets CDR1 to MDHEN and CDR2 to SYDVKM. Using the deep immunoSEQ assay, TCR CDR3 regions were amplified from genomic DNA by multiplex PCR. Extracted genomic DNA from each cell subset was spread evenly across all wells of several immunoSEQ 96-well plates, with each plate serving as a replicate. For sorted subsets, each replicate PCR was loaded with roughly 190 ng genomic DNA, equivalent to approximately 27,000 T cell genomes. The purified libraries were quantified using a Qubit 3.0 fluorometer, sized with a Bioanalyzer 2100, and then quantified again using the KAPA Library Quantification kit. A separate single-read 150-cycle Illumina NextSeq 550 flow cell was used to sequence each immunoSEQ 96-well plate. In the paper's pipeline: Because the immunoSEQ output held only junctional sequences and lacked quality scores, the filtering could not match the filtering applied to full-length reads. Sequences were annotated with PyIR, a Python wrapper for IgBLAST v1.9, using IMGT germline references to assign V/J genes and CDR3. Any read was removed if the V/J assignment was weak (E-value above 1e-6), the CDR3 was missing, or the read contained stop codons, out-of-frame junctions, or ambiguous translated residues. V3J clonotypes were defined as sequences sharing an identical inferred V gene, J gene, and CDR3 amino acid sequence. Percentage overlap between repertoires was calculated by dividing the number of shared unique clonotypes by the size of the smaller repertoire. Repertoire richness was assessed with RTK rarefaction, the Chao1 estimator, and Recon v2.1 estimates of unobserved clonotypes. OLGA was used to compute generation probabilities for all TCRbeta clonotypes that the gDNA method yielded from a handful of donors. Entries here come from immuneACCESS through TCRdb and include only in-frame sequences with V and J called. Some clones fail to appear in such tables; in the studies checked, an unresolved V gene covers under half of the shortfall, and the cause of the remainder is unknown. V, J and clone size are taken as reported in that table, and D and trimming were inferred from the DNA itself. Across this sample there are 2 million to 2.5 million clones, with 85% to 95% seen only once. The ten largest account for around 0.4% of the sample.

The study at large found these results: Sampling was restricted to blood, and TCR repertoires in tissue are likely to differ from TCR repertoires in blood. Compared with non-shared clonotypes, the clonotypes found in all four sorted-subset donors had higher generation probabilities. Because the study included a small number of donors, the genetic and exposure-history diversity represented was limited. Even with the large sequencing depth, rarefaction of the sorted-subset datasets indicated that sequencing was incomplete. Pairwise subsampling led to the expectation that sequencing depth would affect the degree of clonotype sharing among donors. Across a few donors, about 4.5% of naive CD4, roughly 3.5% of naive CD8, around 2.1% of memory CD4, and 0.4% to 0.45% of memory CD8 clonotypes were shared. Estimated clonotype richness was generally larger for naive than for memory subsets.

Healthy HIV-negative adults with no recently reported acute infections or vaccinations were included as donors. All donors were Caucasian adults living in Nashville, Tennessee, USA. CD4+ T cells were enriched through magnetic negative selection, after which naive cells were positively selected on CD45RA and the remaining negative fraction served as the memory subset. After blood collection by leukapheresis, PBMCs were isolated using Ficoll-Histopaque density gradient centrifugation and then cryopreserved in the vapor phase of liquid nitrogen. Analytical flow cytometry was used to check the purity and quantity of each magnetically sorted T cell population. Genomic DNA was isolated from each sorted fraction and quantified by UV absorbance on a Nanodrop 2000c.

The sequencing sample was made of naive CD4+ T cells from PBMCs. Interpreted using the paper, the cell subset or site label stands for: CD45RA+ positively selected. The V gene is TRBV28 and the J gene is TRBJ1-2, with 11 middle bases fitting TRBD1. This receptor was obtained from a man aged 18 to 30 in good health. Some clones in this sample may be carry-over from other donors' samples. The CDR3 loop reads CASSPSPGTGGRYGYTF. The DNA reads TGTGCCAGCAGTCCGTCCCCAGGGACAGGGGGACGGTATGGCTACACCTTC.